This entry features one TCR beta chain sequence. Its target is not known. Germline CDR1 reads LNHDA; CDR2 reads SQIVND (reference sequence). V lost 4 bases and J 4 bases, leaving 10 bases between the germline ends. There are 13 residues in the CDR3. This entry comes from a study of early stage breast cancer tumors. Whole-study context: Samples were sequenced at about 9.7-fold average coverage.

Produced via immunoSEQ multiplex PCR; TCRdb's table is partial and in-frame only. The sample consists of about 51,000 clones, around 78% of them appearing once. Whole-study results and caveats: In about 90% of the 16 patients, blood comparison separated tumor from normal breast.

J is TRBJ1-1 and V is TRBV19; a weak D match, TRBD1 (5 bases). This clonotype was sampled from a person in their 40s with breast cancer. Sequencing was done on a sample of blood. The CDR3 coding sequence is TGTGCCAGTAGTAGCAGGGCGGCCACTGAAGCTTTCTTT. It is translated as CASSSRAATEAFF. The whole variable domain, remainder taken from reference TRBV19 and TRBJ1-1, is DGGITQSPKYLFRKEGQNVTLSCEQNLNHDAMYWYRQDPGQGLRLIYYSQIVNDFQKGDIAEGYSVSREKKESFPLTVTSAQKNPTAFYLCASSSRAATEAFFGQGTRLTVV.